This T cell receptor beta chain was identified in a study of cytomegalovirus exposure and HLA in healthy donors. It was with 60 Vbeta and 13 Jbeta primers that the PCR ran. Clones were read by immunoSEQ multiplex PCR, and TCRdb kept only the in-frame ones, dropping some. The sample has 150,000 to 200,000 clones, around 68% seen once; the top ten hold more than 1.3%. V shed 1 base and J shed 0 bases, with 12 bases lying between them. CDR3 size: 15 residues. The germline V gene encodes CDR1 GTSNPN and CDR2 SVGIG (reference sequence). This clone occurred a few times. Its matching antigen is unknown. Broader study findings: A later analysis found that most CMV-associated TCR beta chains appeared HLA-restricted.

This TCR was sampled from a girl aged 10 to 17 in good health and CMV-seronegative. The V and J genes are TRBV30 and TRBJ1-1, with TRBD1 as a possible D gene (6 bases). The sequenced sample was PBMCs. The CDR3, as DNA: TGTGCCTGGAGTGCAATACAGGGTCTGAACACTGAAGCTTTCTTT. It specifies CAWSAIQGLNTEAFF.